The clone carrying this T cell receptor beta chain was picked up one time. At one of its ends the junction is not consistent with the germline gene, which may arise from a read error. The entry originates in a study of tumor-infiltrating lymphocytes in primary liver carcinoma. Study-wide background: Surgical resection was used to treat these primary liver carcinoma patients. Patients comprised men and women whose ages fell between 30 and 69 years.

The V gene's germline CDR1 is SGHAT and CDR2 FQNNGV. The CDR3 is 15 residues long. Using a constant-region primer together with ProtoScript II reverse transcriptase, TCR beta cDNA was made from around 500 ng of total RNA. Libraries for TCR beta were built through three nested multiplex PCR rounds, which together made up a slightly modified ARM-PCR procedure. Running about 11 cycles apiece, the first two PCR rounds relied on TRBV1-TRBV30 forward primers together with a C-beta reverse primer. Via MiXCR, TCRdb re-called the multiplex PCR reads, giving one row per CDR3 protein. Found here are about 180,000 distinct CDR3 sequences, around 60% of them singletons; the top ten hold 65% to 80%. Germline DNA was also extracted, and blood RNA derived from unsorted whole blood. Researchers reported drawing around 3.6 milliliters of peripheral blood before surgery.

V and J are TRBV11-2 and TRBJ2-7; TRBD2 aligns across 11 bases. The TCR sequence derives from a man aged 40-55 years with primary liver carcinoma and hepatitis B virus infection. The sequenced sample was peripheral blood. CDR3 sequence (DNA): TGTGCCAGCAGCTTAGGTCTAGCGGGAGGCCACGAGCGGTACTTC. It encodes CASSLGLAGGHERYF.